The clone carrying this TCR beta chain was detected ten times or more. Its antigen is currently unknown. These data come from a study of identical twins. General study points: Twin pairs' shared out-of-frame alpha sequences were enriched in low generation probability.

TCRdb passed the 5' RACE reads through MiXCR, listing each CDR3 protein once. The table lists fewer than 500,000 distinct CDR3 sequences, 13% to 15% of them singletons, with around 0.98% in the top ten. Germline lookup yields CDR1 DFQATT and CDR2 SNEGSKA (reference sequence). Trimming stripped 0 bases from V and 5 bases from J, with 11 bases between. CDR3 length: 14 residues. Another study also made use of these data, one on yellow fever vaccine responses in identical twins.

The chain combines TRBV20-1 with TRBJ1-5; D gene ambiguous. This TCR was sampled from a young woman in good health. Sequenced: CD4+ T cells sorted from blood. The CDR3: CSARDFEGYQPQHF. CDR3 DNA sequence: TGCAGTGCTAGAGATTTTGAGGGTTATCAGCCCCAGCATTTT.